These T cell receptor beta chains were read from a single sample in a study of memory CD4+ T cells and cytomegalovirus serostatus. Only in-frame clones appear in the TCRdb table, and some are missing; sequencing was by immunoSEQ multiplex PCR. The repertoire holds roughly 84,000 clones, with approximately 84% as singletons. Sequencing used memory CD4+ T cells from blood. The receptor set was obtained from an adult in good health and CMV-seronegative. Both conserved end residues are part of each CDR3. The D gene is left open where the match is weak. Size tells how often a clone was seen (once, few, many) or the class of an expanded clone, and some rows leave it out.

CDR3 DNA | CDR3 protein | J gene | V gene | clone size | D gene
TGTGCCAGCAGCTCCTCGGTTGGGGCTGGAAACACCATATATTTT | CASSSSVGAGNTIYF | TRBJ1-3 | TRBV11-2 | few | .
TGTGCCAGCAGCTTTCAGGACAGGGGGTTCGATGGCTACACCTTC | CASSFQDRGFDGYTF | TRBJ1-2 | TRBV11-1 | once | TRBD1
TGTGCCAGCAGTTTACTCAGGGAGAACACTGAAGCTTTCTTT | CASSLLRENTEAFF | TRBJ1-1 | TRBV6-5 | . | .
TGTGCCAGCAGCTTGACGGACAGCAGCCGACCCATCCGTTCCGAGGCCCTCCACTTT | CASSLTDSSRPIRSEALHF | TRBJ1-6 | TRBV11-2 | . | .
TGTGCCAGCAGCTTAGCCCCTGGGGATCAGCCCCAGCATTTT | CASSLAPGDQPQHF | TRBJ1-5 | TRBV7-2 | . | .
TGTGCCAGCTCACCGGGGACAGATACGCAGTATTTT | CASSPGTDTQYF | TRBJ2-3 | TRBV18 | . | .
TGTGCCAGCAGCTACTACTCTTTGACCACTGAAGCTTTCTTT | CASSYYSLTTEAFF | TRBJ1-1 | TRBV7-9 | . | .
TGTGCCAGCAGCTGGGGGACAGGTAACACTGAAGCTTTCTTT | CASSWGTGNTEAFF | TRBJ1-1 | TRBV5-4 | . | TRBD1
TGTGCCAGCAGCCCAGGGGTAAATCAGCCCCAGCATTTT | CASSPGVNQPQHF | TRBJ1-5 | TRBV5-6 | . | .
TGTGCCAGCAGCGGAGATGGACAGGGTTACTATGGCTACACCTTC | CASSGDGQGYYGYTF | TRBJ1-2 | TRBV9 | . | TRBD1
TGTGCCAGCAGCTTAGCGGGGGCCGAGACAGATACGCAGTATTTT | CASSLAGAETDTQYF | TRBJ2-3 | TRBV7-6 | . | .
TGTGCCAGCAGCTTATGGCGGGATCAGCCCCAGCATTTT | CASSLWRDQPQHF | TRBJ1-5 | TRBV7-9 | . | .
TGTGCTAGCACCCGAGGGGGACGCCCGTTTTTCCCTGGGGCCAACGTCCTGACTTTC | CASTRGGRPFFPGANVLTF | TRBJ2-6 | TRBV7-7 | . | .
TGTGCCAGCAGCATACCGGGACAGGGGGAATTTCGTTCACCCCTCCACTTT | CASSIPGQGEFRSPLHF | TRBJ1-6 | TRBV7-9 | . | TRBD1
TGCGCCAGCAGTGAGGAGGGGGGCAGGGGCTACACCTTC | CASSEEGGRGYTF | TRBJ1-2 | TRBV10-2 | few | .
TGTGCCAGCAGCCCCGGTAGGGGAGCCTCTGGAAACACCATATATTTT | CASSPGRGASGNTIYF | TRBJ1-3 | TRBV5-4 | . | .
TGTGCCACCAGCGAAGATCTGCAGATTAATTCACCCCTCCACTTT | CATSEDLQINSPLHF | TRBJ1-6 | TRBV15 | . | .
TGTGCCAGCAGCTTAACGGCAAACACTGAAGCTTTCTTT | CASSLTANTEAFF | TRBJ1-1 | TRBV7-3 | . | .
TGCGCCAGCAGCCCTGACAGCACTGGAAACACCATATATTTT | CASSPDSTGNTIYF | TRBJ1-3 | TRBV5-1 | . | .
TGTGCTAGTGGTTTGGTACTTTCTTCTGGGACAGCCTCCTACGAGCAGTACTTC | CASGLVLSSGTASYEQYF | TRBJ2-7 | TRBV12-5 | . | TRBD1
TGTGCCAGCTCACCACCAGGGGTGACTGAAGCTTTCTTT | CASSPPGVTEAFF | TRBJ1-1 | TRBV18 | . | .
TGTGCCAGCAGCTTAACAGGGCCCCAGGGGGGTGGCTACACCTTC | CASSLTGPQGGGYTF | TRBJ1-2 | TRBV7-3 | . | TRBD1
TGTGCCAGCAGAGTAGGGGGAGATAAAAACATTCAGTACTTC | CASRVGGDKNIQYF | TRBJ2-4 | TRBV7-2 | few | .
TGTGCCTGGAGTCGGACAGGGGGATCCCAAGAGACCCAGTACTTC | CAWSRTGGSQETQYF | TRBJ2-5 | TRBV30 | . | TRBD1
TGTGCCTGGAGCCGGGGGGAATATAATTCACCCCTCCACTTT | CAWSRGEYNSPLHF | TRBJ1-6 | TRBV30 | . | .
TGTGCTAGTGGTTTGGTACTGATAGGGAGGCATGAGCAGTTCTTC | CASGLVLIGRHEQFF | TRBJ2-1 | TRBV12-5 | once | .
TGCGCCAGCAGCGAGGGGACAGTGAACACTGAAGCTTTCTTT | CASSEGTVNTEAFF | TRBJ1-1 | TRBV5-1 | . | TRBD1
TGTGCCAGTAGTTCCCGGCAGGGGGTGCCCGGGGAGCTGTTTTTT | CASSSRQGVPGELFF | TRBJ2-2 | TRBV19 | . | TRBD1
TGTGCCAGCAGTCATCCCGGGACCTACACCTTC | CASSHPGTYTF | TRBJ1-2 | TRBV6-1 | . | .
TGTGCCAGCTCACAACTCACAGATACGCAGTATTTT | CASSQLTDTQYF | TRBJ2-3 | TRBV18 | few | .
TGTGCCAGCAGCTGGGGGACCAATCTGGATACGCAGTATTTT | CASSWGTNLDTQYF | TRBJ2-3 | TRBV5-4 | . | .
TGTGCCAGCAGCTTCACAGGGGGTAATGGCTACACCTTC | CASSFTGGNGYTF | TRBJ1-2 | TRBV7-3 | . | TRBD1
TGTGCCAGCAGCCCCCTGCAGGGGCCCCCCTACGAGCAGTACTTC | CASSPLQGPPYEQYF | TRBJ2-7 | TRBV5-5 | . | .
TGTGCCAGCAGCCCGGACAGGGAAAGCGAGCAGTACTTC | CASSPDRESEQYF | TRBJ2-7 | TRBV11-2 | . | TRBD1
TGTGCCAGCAGCTCTACAGGAGATAGGACCTACAATGAGCAGTTCTTC | CASSSTGDRTYNEQFF | TRBJ2-1 | TRBV7-6 | . | .
TGTGCCAGCAGTTGGGGACAGCAAAGAAGCTCTGGGGCCAACGTCCTGACTTTC | CASSWGQQRSSGANVLTF | TRBJ2-6 | TRBV2 | . | TRBD1
TGCGCCAGCAGCCAAAACAGGGGGCTCTATGGCTACACCTTC | CASSQNRGLYGYTF | TRBJ1-2 | TRBV4-1 | few | TRBD1
TGCGCCAGTGGGGGGACGATCGAGCAGTACTTC | CASGGTIEQYF | TRBJ2-7 | TRBV23-1 | once | .
TGTGCCAGCAGCTTAGCCCAGAACCAAGAGACCCAGTACTTC | CASSLAQNQETQYF | TRBJ2-5 | TRBV11-3 | . | .
TGTGCCAGCAGTCCTGTCGCGAACACTGAAGCTTTCTTT | CASSPVANTEAFF | TRBJ1-1 | TRBV11-3 | . | .
TGTGCCAGCAGCTTGGGACTAGCAGATACGCAGTATTTT | CASSLGLADTQYF | TRBJ2-3 | TRBV11-2 | . | TRBD2
TGCGCCAGCAGCTTGGGCAGGGCGGTGGACACCATATATTTT | CASSLGRAVDTIYF | TRBJ1-3 | TRBV5-1 | . | .
TGTGCCAGCAGCTTTGGAGGGTCTGATGAGCAGTTCTTC | CASSFGGSDEQFF | TRBJ2-1 | TRBV7-9 | . | .